These 32 T cell receptor beta chains were sequenced from one sample in a study of cytomegalovirus exposure and HLA in healthy donors. PCR employed 60 Vbeta and 13 Jbeta primers. The method was immunoSEQ multiplex PCR; TCRdb's version includes in-frame clones alone and lacks a portion of them. This table has around 70,000 clones, around 69% appearing once. Sequenced material: PBMCs. These receptors all stem from a human donor in good health.

This clone was detected only once. This chain links TRBV29-1 with TRBJ2-1; possibly TRBD2 for D (5 bases). V was cut by 6 bases and J by 1 base, with 10 bases left in between. The CDR3 loop spans 13 amino acids. CDR1 and CDR2 (germline): SQVTM, ANQGSEA. The CDR3 DNA reads as TGCAGCGTCGACGGGGTTTCCTACAATGAGCAGTTCTTC. Amino acid sequence: CSVDGVSYNEQFF.

The V and J genes are TRBV13 and TRBJ2-7, with TRBD1 matching 8 bases. From germline, CDR1 is PRHDT and CDR2 FYEKMQ (reference sequence). J was trimmed by 4 bases and V by 3 bases; bases with no gene match: 5. The CDR3 has 14 residues. The CDR3 loop reads CASSFGTGVYEQYF. The CDR3 DNA reads TGTGCCAGCAGCTTCGGGACAGGTGTTTACGAGCAGTACTTC.

This clone came up a few times. The genes are TRBV11-2 and TRBJ1-4, with a tentative D call TRBD1 (6 bases). The V gene's germline CDR1 is SGHAT and CDR2 FQNNGV. Trimming stripped 5 bases from V and 7 bases from J, with 11 bases between. This CDR3 has 13 amino acids. CDR3 nucleotide sequence: TGTGCCAGCAGCCCTACAGGGTTTGAAAAACTGTTTTTT. It is translated as CASSPTGFEKLFF.

This clone was found a few times. This rearrangement joins TRBV13 to TRBJ2-1, with a weak D call TRBD2 (5 bases). The germline V and J ends were trimmed by 8 bases and 9 bases, with 8 bases remaining between them. Germline V lookup: CDR1 PRHDT, CDR2 FYEKMQ (reference sequence). The CDR3 loop spans 10 amino acids. In nucleotides, the CDR3 is TGTGCCAGCGGTGCGGGTGAGCAGTTCTTC. Protein product: CASGAGEQFF.

The chain recombines TRBV27 with TRBJ2-1; tentative D call: TRBD1 (6 bases). The CDR3 extends over 15 amino acids. Looked up from germline, CDR1 is MNHEY and CDR2 is SMNVEV (reference sequence). V was pared by 0 bases and J by 3 bases, with 9 bases between. The CDR3 here is CASSLSAGDYNEQFF. The CDR3 coding sequence is TGTGCCAGCAGTTTATCGGCAGGGGACTACAATGAGCAGTTCTTC.

This chain uses TRBV7-3 with TRBJ2-7; 9 bases line up with TRBD1. There are 14 residues in the CDR3. The V gene end was trimmed by 5 bases and the J gene end by 6 bases; junction bases not matched to a gene: 8. Germline CDR1 SGHTA, CDR2 FQGTGA. The chain's CDR3 is CASSAGQGGGEQYF. CDR3 nucleotides: TGTGCCAGCAGCGCGGGACAGGGAGGGGGCGAGCAGTACTTC.

Only a few counts were recorded for this clone. The V and J genes are TRBV29-1 and TRBJ2-3, with a tentative D call TRBD1 (6 bases). V lost 2 bases and J lost 2, with 8 bases in between. The CDR3 consists of 13 residues. CDR1 SQVTM and CDR2 ANQGSEA come from the germline V gene. CDR3 amino acids: CSVERDITDTQYF. The CDR3 bases are TGCAGCGTTGAACGGGACATCACAGATACGCAGTATTTT.

V and J are TRBV10-1 and TRBJ2-5; TRBD1 might be the D (5 bases). V lost 3 bases, J lost 2 bases, and 13 bases lay in between. CDR3 size: 15 residues. CDR1 is WNHNN and CDR2 is SYGVQD in the germline V gene (reference sequence). The CDR3 reads CASSEESAGQETQYF. The CDR3 nucleotides are TGCGCCAGCAGTGAAGAGTCGGCAGGGCAAGAGACCCAGTACTTC.

V usage is TRBV27 and J usage is TRBJ2-7, with 8 bases aligning to TRBD2. Germline CDR1 and CDR2: MNHEY and SMNVEV (reference sequence). CDR3 length: 13 residues. Germline trimming cut 6 bases from V and 3 bases from J; bases unmatched to any gene: 4. Here the CDR3 reads CASRLADLYEQYF. The DNA of the CDR3 is TGTGCCAGCAGACTAGCGGACCTCTACGAGCAGTACTTC.

The rearrangement uses TRBV7-3 and TRBJ2-3, with D perhaps matching TRBD2 (5 bases). This CDR3 is built from 15 residues. The germline V and J ends were trimmed by 3 bases and 0 bases, with 10 bases remaining between them. CDR1 and CDR2 from the germline V gene are SGHTA and FQGTGA. The CDR3 DNA is TGTGCCAGCAGCTTCACCTGGACTAGCACAGATACGCAGTATTTT. It yields the protein CASSFTWTSTDTQYF.

Note on this clone: At one end, the junction sequence differs from germline, possibly due to a read error. The chain joins TRBV19 to TRBJ2-5, with D tentatively TRBD2 (6 bases). Germline CDR1 LNHDA, CDR2 SQIVND (reference sequence). This CDR3 contains 14 residues. CDR3 residues: CASSIVSGRETQYF. The DNA of the CDR3 is TGTGCCAGTAGCATAGTATCGGGGAGGGAGACCCAGTACTTC.

This clone occurred a few times. The chain uses TRBV27 and TRBJ1-5, with 11 nucleotides matching TRBD1. This CDR3 contains 16 residues. Germline V CDR1 and CDR2: MNHEY, SMNVEV (reference sequence). The ends lost 4 bases at V and 3 bases at J; junction bases unmatched: 5. The CDR3 coding sequence is TGTGCCAGCAGTTCTGGACAGGGGGCCTCCAATCAGCCCCAGCATTTT. Translated, it gives CASSSGQGASNQPQHF.

This clone was picked up a small number of times. The chain employs TRBV30 and TRBJ2-3; 11 positions match TRBD1. V trimming: 8 bases; J trimming: 4 bases; junction bases outside the gene matches: 8. The V gene's germline CDR1 is GTSNPN and CDR2 SVGIG (reference sequence). The CDR3 loop spans 14 amino acids. The CDR3 DNA follows: TGTGCCGCGCTGACGGGACAGGGGGCAGATACGCAGTATTTT. Translated: CAALTGQGADTQYF.

The chain links TRBV29-1 to TRBJ2-1, with 12 bases matching TRBD2. After removal of 8 bases from V and 2 bases from J, the junction contained 7 bases not matched to a gene. This CDR3 is built from 15 residues. Per germline, CDR1 SQVTM and CDR2 ANQGSEA. CDR3 amino acids: CSLTTSGGTYNEQFF. Here the CDR3 DNA reads TGCAGCCTCACGACTAGCGGGGGTACCTACAATGAGCAGTTCTTC.

The rearrangement links TRBV11-2 to TRBJ1-2, with 10 bases lining up with TRBD1. This CDR3 comprises 15 residues. The V segment lost 4 bases and the J segment 6 bases; nucleotides outside the gene matches: 8. Germline V lookup: CDR1 SGHAT, CDR2 FQNNGV. The CDR3 loop is CASSSWDRGANGYTF. The CDR3 DNA sequence: TGTGCCAGCAGCTCCTGGGACAGGGGTGCGAATGGCTACACCTTC.

In nucleotides, the CDR3 is TGTGCCAGTAGTATAGTTTTCTCAATCCCGTCGAGCGAGCAGTACTTC. Its protein product is CASSIVFSIPSSEQYF. V gene TRBV19 combines with J gene TRBJ2-7; D call uncertain. From germline, CDR1 is LNHDA and CDR2 SQIVND (reference sequence). The CDR3 runs 16 residues. V was cut by 1 base and J by 6 bases, with 19 bases left in between. Drawing the rest from reference TRBV19 and TRBJ2-7, the complete variable domain is DGGITQSPKYLFRKEGQNVTLSCEQNLNHDAMYWYRQDPGQGLRLIYYSQIVNDFQKGDIAEGYSVSREKKESFPLTVTSAQKNPTAFYLCASSIVFSIPSSEQYFGPGTRLTVT.

The genes are TRBV19 and TRBJ1-2; tentatively, D is TRBD1 (6 bases). V lost 6 bases, J lost 2 bases, and 13 bases lay in between. CDR1 is LNHDA, CDR2 SQIVND, per germline (reference sequence). This CDR3 is 14 amino acids long. The CDR3 loop is CASRLTGTNYGYTF. The CDR3 DNA reads as TGTGCCAGTAGGCTGACGGGGACAAACTATGGCTACACCTTC.

This chain connects TRBV5-1 to TRBJ1-2; 9 positions match TRBD1. V lost 3 bases to trimming and J lost 4 bases; unmatched junction nucleotides: 4. CDR1 SGHRS and CDR2 YFSETQ come from the germline V gene. CDR3 length equals 14 residues. For the CDR3, the DNA is TGCGCCAGCAGCTCCGGGACAGGGACCTATGGCTACACCTTC. This translates into CASSSGTGTYGYTF.

This clone appeared a single time. The chain uses TRBV28 and TRBJ1-1, with unresolved D. CDR1 is MDHEN, CDR2 SYDVKM, per germline. The CDR3 runs to 14 residues. Trimming took 6 bases from V and 4 from J, leaving 15 bases between them. The CDR3: CASSLVARITEAFF. Here the CDR3 DNA reads TGTGCCAGCAGCCTTGTAGCGCGAATCACTGAAGCTTTCTTT. The whole variable domain, remainder taken from reference TRBV28 and TRBJ1-1, is DVKVTQSSRYLVKRTGEKVFLECVQDMDHENMFWYRQDPGLGLRLIYFSYDVKMKEKGDIPEGYSVSREKKERFSLILESASTNQTSMYLCASSLVARITEAFFGQGTRLTVV.

This sequence joins TRBV11-3 and TRBJ1-1, with unresolved D. The germline V and J ends were trimmed by 4 bases and 5 bases, with 11 bases remaining between them. The CDR3 spans 13 residues. Germline V gene sequence: CDR1 SGHNT, CDR2 YENEEA. The CDR3 spells CASSSHGGTEAFF. In DNA form, the CDR3 reads TGTGCCAGCAGCTCTCACGGAGGGACTGAAGCTTTCTTT.

The genes are TRBV27 and TRBJ2-7, with 7 bases that match TRBD2. Germline values: CDR1 MNHEY, CDR2 SMNVEV (reference sequence). The CDR3 totals 13 residues. V was clipped by 6 bases and J by 5 bases; unmatched bases: 7. The CDR3 DNA follows: TGTGCCAGCAGCCGGACTAGAACGGACGAGCAGTACTTC. It yields the protein CASSRTRTDEQYF.

Only a few counts were recorded for this clone. CDR3 bases: TGTGCCAGCAGGGACCAGGGGCACGGTGAAGCTTTCTTT. This gives the protein CASRDQGHGEAFF. The chain carries TRBV6-5 and TRBJ1-1; a weak D match, TRBD1 (6 bases). V was clipped by 6 bases and J by 7 bases, with 15 bases between them. The CDR3 loop spans 13 amino acids. CDR1 is MNHEY and CDR2 is SVGAGI in the germline V gene.

The rearrangement links TRBV5-1 to TRBJ2-2; D possibly corresponds to TRBD1 (7 bases). Germline lookup yields CDR1 SGHRS and CDR2 YFSETQ. This CDR3 has 16 amino acids. The V end was cut by 0 bases, the J end by 4 bases, with 13 bases between. The CDR3 region is CASSLAGTAGTGELFF. CDR3 DNA: TGCGCCAGCAGCTTGGCCGGGACAGCGGGCACCGGGGAGCTGTTTTTT.

A few counts support this clone. The chain carries TRBV7-9 and TRBJ1-3, with TRBD1 as a possible D gene (6 bases). V lost 5 bases, J lost 7 bases, and 12 bases lay in between. The CDR3 length is 13 residues. Germline assignment: CDR1 SEHNR and CDR2 FQNEAQ (reference sequence). For the CDR3, the DNA is TGTGCCAGCAGCCTAGACAGGTGGAACACCATATATTTT. Its protein is CASSLDRWNTIYF.

This clone has just a few counts. The rearrangement uses TRBV7-9 and TRBJ2-5, with 7 positions matching TRBD2. Germline V gene lookup returns CDR1 SEHNR and CDR2 FQNEAQ (reference sequence). This CDR3 contains 17 residues. The J segment lost 1 base and the V segment lost 5 bases, leaving 13 bases of the junction unmatched. CDR3 in DNA: TGTGCCAGCAGCCGGATTTGGACGGGGGGTCTCCAAGAGACCCAGTACTTC. This encodes CASSRIWTGGLQETQYF.

This clone has just one count. The rearrangement uses TRBV30 and TRBJ2-5; D is possibly TRBD2 (5 bases). CDR1 and CDR2 from the germline V gene are GTSNPN and SVGIG (reference sequence). The V gene lost 4 bases and the J gene lost 0 bases, with 18 bases spanning the gap. The CDR3 covers 16 residues. For the CDR3, the DNA is TGTGCCTGGACCTGGGCGGGCCGCCGGTACCAAGAGACCCAGTACTTC. Translating gives CAWTWAGRRYQETQYF.

The chain employs TRBV29-1 and TRBJ2-3, with 14 bases lining up with TRBD2. CDR1 SQVTM and CDR2 ANQGSEA come from the germline V gene. The CDR3 runs to 17 residues. The ends lost 4 bases at V and 0 bases at J; junction bases unmatched: 6. CDR3 in amino acids: CSVAGTSGRGSTDTQYF. As DNA, the CDR3 is TGCAGCGTTGCCGGGACTAGCGGGAGAGGGAGCACAGATACGCAGTATTTT.

The chain is built from TRBV19 and TRBJ1-4, with 11 bases that match TRBD1. With V trimmed by 5 bases and J by 7 bases, 6 bases remained unmatched. Germline-derived CDR1 and CDR2 are LNHDA and SQIVND (reference sequence). This CDR3 has 15 residues. This CDR3 reads CASSSLGQGGEKLFF. In nucleotides, the CDR3 is TGTGCCAGTAGTTCCCTGGGACAGGGGGGTGAAAAACTGTTTTTT.

This chain uses TRBV29-1 with TRBJ2-2; 10 bases are a match to TRBD1. Germline CDR1 reads SQVTM; CDR2 reads ANQGSEA. CDR3 length equals 12 residues. The V and J ends lost 7 bases and 6 bases, in that order; junction bases with no gene match: 2. CDR3 residues: CSGGQGSGELFF. The CDR3 DNA follows: TGCAGCGGGGGACAGGGGTCCGGGGAGCTGTTTTTT.

V is TRBV30 and J is TRBJ2-5; the match to TRBD2 covers 15 bases. The junction had 10 bases not matched to a gene; V was cut back by 2 bases and J by 6 bases. This CDR3 has 17 residues. Germline V CDR1 and CDR2: GTSNPN, SVGIG (reference sequence). The DNA for the CDR3 is TGTGCCTGGAGTATGGGACTAGCGGGAGGACACCAGAAGACCCAGTACTTC. It codes for CAWSMGLAGGHQKTQYF.

This chain connects TRBV5-6 to TRBJ2-6, with unresolved D. Germline lookup yields CDR1 SGHDT and CDR2 YYEEEE. V was trimmed by 1 base and J by 0 bases, leaving 5 bases between them. The CDR3 extends over 15 amino acids. CDR3 DNA sequence: TGTGCCAGCAGCTTGTGGCACTCTGGGGCCAACGTCCTGACTTTC. Amino acids: CASSLWHSGANVLTF.

A remark on this clone: An end of the junction differs from the germline gene, which may be a read error. The gene calls are TRBV19 and TRBJ1-5, with a weak D call TRBD1 (6 bases). CDR1 is LNHDA and CDR2 is SQIVND in the germline V gene (reference sequence). This CDR3 comprises 13 residues. The CDR3 nucleotides are TGTGCCAGTAGTCCAATCGACAGGCCCACCGGGAATTTT. Encoded protein: CASSPIDRPTGNF.